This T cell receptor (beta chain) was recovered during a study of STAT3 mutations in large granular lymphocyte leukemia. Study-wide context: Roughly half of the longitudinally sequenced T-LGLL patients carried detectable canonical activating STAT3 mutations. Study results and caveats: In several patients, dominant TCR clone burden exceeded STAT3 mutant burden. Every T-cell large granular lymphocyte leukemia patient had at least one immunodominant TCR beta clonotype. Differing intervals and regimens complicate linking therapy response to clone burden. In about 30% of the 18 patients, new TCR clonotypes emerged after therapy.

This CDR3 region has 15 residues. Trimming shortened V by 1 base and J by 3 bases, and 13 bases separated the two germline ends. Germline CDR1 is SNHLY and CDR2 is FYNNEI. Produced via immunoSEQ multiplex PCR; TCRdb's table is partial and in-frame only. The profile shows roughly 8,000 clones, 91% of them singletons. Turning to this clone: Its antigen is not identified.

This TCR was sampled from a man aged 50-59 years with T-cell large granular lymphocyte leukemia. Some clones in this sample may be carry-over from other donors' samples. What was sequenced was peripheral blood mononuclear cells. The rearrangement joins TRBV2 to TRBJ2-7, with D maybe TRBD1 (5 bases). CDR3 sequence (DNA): TGTGCCAGCAGTGAAGTACTGGGGCTTTTCTACGAGCAGTACTTC. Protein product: CASSEVLGLFYEQYF.